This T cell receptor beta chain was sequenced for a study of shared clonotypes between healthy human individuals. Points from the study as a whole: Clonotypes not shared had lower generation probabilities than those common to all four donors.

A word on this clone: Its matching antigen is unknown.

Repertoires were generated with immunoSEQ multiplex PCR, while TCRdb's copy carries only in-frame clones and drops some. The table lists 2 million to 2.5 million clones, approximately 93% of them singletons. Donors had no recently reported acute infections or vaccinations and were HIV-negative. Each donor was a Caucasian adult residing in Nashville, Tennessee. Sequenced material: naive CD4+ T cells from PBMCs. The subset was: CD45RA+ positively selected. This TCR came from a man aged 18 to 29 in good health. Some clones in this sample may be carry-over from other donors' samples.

The CDR3 nucleotides are TGTGCCAGCAGCTTAAGTAGTGGGAGAGGTTTTGTCGGGGAGCTGTTTTTT. Residues: CASSLSSGRGFVGELFF. The chain links TRBV7-3 to TRBJ2-2; weak D call: TRBD2 (5 bases). Trimming pared 1 base from V and 7 bases from J, leaving 19 bases between. The germline V gene has CDR1 SGHTA and CDR2 FQGTGA. The CDR3 length is 17 residues. Full variable domain (remainder filled in from reference TRBV7-3 and TRBJ2-2): GAGVSQTPSNKVTEKGKYVELRCDPISGHTALYWYRQSLGQGPEFLIYFQGTGAADDSGLPNDRFFAVRPEGSVSTLKIQRTERGDSAVYLCASSLSSGRGFVGELFFGEGSRLTVL.